Listed below are T cell receptor beta chains from one sample, sequenced in a study of OX40 agonist ivuxolimab in advanced cancers. Method: immunoSEQ multiplex PCR; TCRdb's copy keeps in-frame clones and lacks some. The data show about 43,000 clones, around 85% seen once. The sequences come from CD4+ or CD8+ T cells sorted from blood, collected in a trial of the OX40 agonist ivuxolimab. These receptors all stem from an adult with an advanced solid tumor such as melanoma, head and neck, liver or kidney cancer. CDR3s include the opening cysteine and the closing phenylalanine or tryptophan. The order of the fields is J gene, V gene, clone size, D gene, CDR3 DNA, CDR3 protein. D genes are given only for firm matches. The size of a clone is reported for some rows only, either as once, few or many, or as a class for expanded clones.

j_gene: TRBJ1-2
v_gene: TRBV19
abundance: .
d_gene: .
CDR3nt: TGTGCCAGTAGTATTACCTCAACCGGAGGCTATGGCTACACCTTC
CDR3aa: CASSITSTGGYGYTF

j_gene: TRBJ1-4
v_gene: TRBV4-1
abundance: .
d_gene: .
CDR3nt: TGCGCCAGCAGCCAAGAAGTGCAGGGTACGGAAAAACTGTTTTTT
CDR3aa: CASSQEVQGTEKLFF

j_gene: TRBJ2-1
v_gene: TRBV7-9
abundance: .
d_gene: TRBD2
CDR3nt: TGTGCCAGCAGCAAAACTAGCGGAGCCTACAATGAGCAGTTCTTC
CDR3aa: CASSKTSGAYNEQFF

j_gene: TRBJ2-7
v_gene: TRBV27
abundance: .
d_gene: .
CDR3nt: TGTGCCAGCAGTGACCCCTCCTCGAACTACGAGCAGTACTTC
CDR3aa: CASSDPSSNYEQYF

j_gene: TRBJ2-5
v_gene: TRBV7-2
abundance: .
d_gene: TRBD2
CDR3nt: TGTGCCAGCACTCAGGTTAGCGGGTGGACTGAGACCCAGTACTTC
CDR3aa: CASTQVSGWTETQYF

j_gene: TRBJ2-3
v_gene: TRBV4-1
abundance: .
d_gene: .
CDR3nt: TGCGCCAGCAGCCAAGGGGCGGGACTCACAGATACGCAGTATTTT
CDR3aa: CASSQGAGLTDTQYF

j_gene: TRBJ2-7
v_gene: TRBV5-4
abundance: once
d_gene: TRBD1
CDR3nt: TGTGCCAGCAGCTTGGAACAGGGGACCTACGAGCAGTACTTC
CDR3aa: CASSLEQGTYEQYF

j_gene: TRBJ2-7
v_gene: TRBV5-4
abundance: .
d_gene: .
CDR3nt: TGTGCCAGCAGCTTGGATTTAGGTATGAGTTCCTACGAGCAGTACTTC
CDR3aa: CASSLDLGMSSYEQYF

j_gene: TRBJ2-5
v_gene: TRBV28
abundance: .
d_gene: .
CDR3nt: TGTGCCAGCAGTTTACTCGGGGAAGAGACCCAGTACTTC
CDR3aa: CASSLLGEETQYF

j_gene: TRBJ1-1
v_gene: TRBV19
abundance: .
d_gene: .
CDR3nt: TGTGCCAGTTCCTTCCTGGCGGTACCGATGAACACTGAAGCTTTCTTT
CDR3aa: CASSFLAVPMNTEAFF

j_gene: TRBJ1-5
v_gene: TRBV7-9
abundance: .
d_gene: .
CDR3nt: TGTGCCAGCACCGCGATCGGTACAGGAACAAATCAGCCCCAGCATTTT
CDR3aa: CASTAIGTGTNQPQHF

j_gene: TRBJ2-3
v_gene: TRBV29-1
abundance: .
d_gene: .
CDR3nt: TGCAGCGTTGGTATCCTCACAGATACGCAGTATTTT
CDR3aa: CSVGILTDTQYF

j_gene: TRBJ2-3
v_gene: TRBV27
abundance: .
d_gene: TRBD2
CDR3nt: TGTGCCAGCAGTTTAGCAGCGGGGAGCACAGATACGCAGTATTTT
CDR3aa: CASSLAAGSTDTQYF

j_gene: TRBJ1-1
v_gene: TRBV6-1
abundance: few
d_gene: .
CDR3nt: TGTGCCAGCAGTGACTGGACGAGCTTT
CDR3aa: CASSDWTSF

j_gene: TRBJ1-2
v_gene: TRBV6-5
abundance: medium-sized
d_gene: .
CDR3nt: TGTGCCAGCAGTTACTTTGCGGGAGGAGACTATGGCTACACCTTC
CDR3aa: CASSYFAGGDYGYTF

j_gene: TRBJ1-5
v_gene: TRBV28
abundance: .
d_gene: TRBD1
CDR3nt: TGTGCCAGCAGTAACGGACAGGGGAATCAGCCCCAGCATTTT
CDR3aa: CASSNGQGNQPQHF

j_gene: TRBJ2-7
v_gene: TRBV11-2
abundance: .
d_gene: .
CDR3nt: TGTGCCAGCAGTAACGGATACGAGCAGTACTTC
CDR3aa: CASSNGYEQYF

j_gene: TRBJ2-1
v_gene: TRBV4-1
abundance: .
d_gene: TRBD2
CDR3nt: TGCGCCAGCAGCCACATATCGGTGACTAGCGGGACCTCCGGGGAGCAGTTCTTC
CDR3aa: CASSHISVTSGTSGEQFF

j_gene: TRBJ2-3
v_gene: TRBV15
abundance: .
d_gene: TRBD1
CDR3nt: TGTGCCACCAGCAGAGATCGAGGGGGCGCGACAGATACGCAGTATTTT
CDR3aa: CATSRDRGGATDTQYF

j_gene: TRBJ2-7
v_gene: TRBV5-4
abundance: .
d_gene: .
CDR3nt: TGTGCCAGCAGCTTGGAGGCGTACGTGCAGTACTTC
CDR3aa: CASSLEAYVQYF

j_gene: TRBJ1-2
v_gene: TRBV7-8
abundance: .
d_gene: .
CDR3nt: TGTGCCAGCAGCTTAGCATCTATGGGGCCCTATGGCTACACCTTC
CDR3aa: CASSLASMGPYGYTF

j_gene: TRBJ2-2
v_gene: TRBV19
abundance: .
d_gene: .
CDR3nt: TGTGCCAGCGAAAACAGGGCCCAAGGGGGTTGGCTGTTTTTT
CDR3aa: CASENRAQGGWLFF

j_gene: TRBJ2-1
v_gene: TRBV19
abundance: .
d_gene: .
CDR3nt: TGTGCCAGTAGTGGAGAATCAGTGAGCTCCTACAATGAGCAGTTCTTC
CDR3aa: CASSGESVSSYNEQFF

j_gene: TRBJ1-2
v_gene: TRBV5-1
abundance: .
d_gene: .
CDR3nt: TGCGCCAGCAGCTTGGGGCTAGATGGCTACACCTTC
CDR3aa: CASSLGLDGYTF

j_gene: TRBJ1-4
v_gene: TRBV9
abundance: .
d_gene: .
CDR3nt: TGTGCCAGCAGCGTATACGGTGAAAAACTGTTTTTT
CDR3aa: CASSVYGEKLFF

j_gene: TRBJ2-1
v_gene: TRBV7-2
abundance: .
d_gene: .
CDR3nt: TGTGCCAGCAGCCAGGCGTACAATGAGCAGTTCTTC
CDR3aa: CASSQAYNEQFF

j_gene: TRBJ1-3
v_gene: TRBV7-8
abundance: .
d_gene: .
CDR3nt: TGTGCCAGCAGCTTATCGACCGGTGTGGGACCCTCTGGAAACACCATATATTTT
CDR3aa: CASSLSTGVGPSGNTIYF

j_gene: TRBJ1-1
v_gene: TRBV19
abundance: .
d_gene: .
CDR3nt: TGTGCCAGTAGTTTAGGTATGAACACTGAAGCTTTCTTT
CDR3aa: CASSLGMNTEAFF

j_gene: TRBJ1-5
v_gene: TRBV7-9
abundance: .
d_gene: .
CDR3nt: TGTGCCAGCAGTGAGGGGGATCAGCCCCAGCATTTT
CDR3aa: CASSEGDQPQHF

j_gene: TRBJ2-2
v_gene: TRBV11-2
abundance: .
d_gene: .
CDR3nt: TGTGCCAGCAGCTTAGACACCTTCAACACCGGGGAGCTGTTTTTT
CDR3aa: CASSLDTFNTGELFF

j_gene: TRBJ2-7
v_gene: TRBV28
abundance: .
d_gene: .
CDR3nt: TGTGCCAGCATCTTAGCCGTCGGGTCCTACGAGCAGTACTTC
CDR3aa: CASILAVGSYEQYF

j_gene: TRBJ2-7
v_gene: TRBV7-6
abundance: .
d_gene: TRBD1
CDR3nt: TGTGCCAGCAGCTTATGGGACAGACCCTACGAGCAGTACTTC
CDR3aa: CASSLWDRPYEQYF

j_gene: TRBJ2-7
v_gene: TRBV27
abundance: .
d_gene: TRBD1
CDR3nt: TGTGCCAGCAGTTCGACAGGGGGCGCCGAGCAGTACTTC
CDR3aa: CASSSTGGAEQYF

j_gene: TRBJ2-3
v_gene: TRBV10-1
abundance: .
d_gene: TRBD2
CDR3nt: TGCGCCAGCAGTAATGGACTAGCGGAGTTCACAGATACGCAGTATTTT
CDR3aa: CASSNGLAEFTDTQYF

j_gene: TRBJ1-2
v_gene: TRBV19
abundance: .
d_gene: TRBD1
CDR3nt: TGTGCCAGTAGCATGGAGGACAGGGCCATATATGGCTACACCTTC
CDR3aa: CASSMEDRAIYGYTF

j_gene: TRBJ2-1
v_gene: TRBV11-2
abundance: .
d_gene: .
CDR3nt: TGTGCCAGCAACCCCTGGGGCGGGATGGGAGCCTACAATGAGCAGTTCTTC
CDR3aa: CASNPWGGMGAYNEQFF

j_gene: TRBJ2-5
v_gene: TRBV5-4
abundance: .
d_gene: TRBD1
CDR3nt: TGTGCCAGCAGCGACAAGGGGGCGGAGTTGCAAGAGACCCAGTACTTC
CDR3aa: CASSDKGAELQETQYF

j_gene: TRBJ1-3
v_gene: TRBV14
abundance: .
d_gene: .
CDR3nt: TGTGCCAGCAGCCAAGGACGGAACTCTGGAAACACCATATATTTT
CDR3aa: CASSQGRNSGNTIYF

j_gene: TRBJ2-4
v_gene: TRBV29-1
abundance: .
d_gene: TRBD1
CDR3nt: TGCAGCGGCCTACAGGGGGCTGAAAACATTCAGTACTTC
CDR3aa: CSGLQGAENIQYF

j_gene: TRBJ1-1
v_gene: TRBV11-3
abundance: few
d_gene: .
CDR3nt: TGTGCCAGCAGAGAAGGGTGGGGAGAGGCTTTCTTT
CDR3aa: CASREGWGEAFF

j_gene: TRBJ2-7
v_gene: TRBV19
abundance: .
d_gene: .
CDR3nt: TGTGCCAGTAGTAGCACTTACTCCTACGAGCAGTACTTC
CDR3aa: CASSSTYSYEQYF

j_gene: TRBJ1-5
v_gene: TRBV28
abundance: .
d_gene: TRBD1
CDR3nt: TGTGCCAGCAGAACCTCAACAGGGGGAGTCAATCAGCCCCAGCATTTT
CDR3aa: CASRTSTGGVNQPQHF

j_gene: TRBJ1-2
v_gene: TRBV5-6
abundance: .
d_gene: .
CDR3nt: TGTGCCAGCAGCGTGTGGGCGGGGGGAAACTATGGCTACACCTTC
CDR3aa: CASSVWAGGNYGYTF

j_gene: TRBJ2-2
v_gene: TRBV19
abundance: .
d_gene: TRBD2
CDR3nt: TGTGCCAGTAGTATAGAGGCTAGCGGGGGGTACACCGGGGAGCTGTTTTTT
CDR3aa: CASSIEASGGYTGELFF

j_gene: TRBJ2-7
v_gene: TRBV21-1
abundance: .
d_gene: .
CDR3nt: TGTGCCAGCGTACAGAGGTACGAGCAGTACTTC
CDR3aa: CASVQRYEQYF

j_gene: TRBJ2-3
v_gene: TRBV27
abundance: .
d_gene: TRBD1
CDR3nt: TGTGCCAGCAGTTTTGGGACAGGGCTGGCAGATACGCAGTATTTT
CDR3aa: CASSFGTGLADTQYF